These 10 T cell receptor beta chains were sequenced from one sample in a study of cytomegalovirus exposure and HLA in healthy donors (TCRdb year 2017). Libraries were built with the immunoSEQ multiplex PCR assay. Held by TCRdb, this immuneACCESS table contains in-frame sequences only and omits some clones. Under half of the omission traces to an unresolved V gene where checked; the cause of the rest is unknown. In all, the sample holds about 110,000 clones, and about 88% of those were seen once. The top ten clonotypes cover 1.5% to 2% of the sample. Specimen: PBMCs. These receptor sequences come from a woman between 18 and 29 years old in good health and CMV-seropositive.

This clone was observed a handful of times. The V and J genes are TRBV14 and TRBJ2-3; 9 bases fit TRBD2. The trim removed 1 base at V and 5 bases at J, leaving 7 bases unmatched. The germline gives CDR1 SGHDN, CDR2 FVKESK. The CDR3 consists of 16 residues. The CDR3 nucleotides are TGTGCCAGCAGCCAAGCGGCCCTAGCGGGGTTAGATACGCAGTATTTT. Translation gives CASSQAALAGLDTQYF.

V is TRBV15 and J is TRBJ2-4; possible D gene TRBD2, 5 bases. The V gene lost 3 bases and the J gene lost 8 bases, with 11 bases spanning the gap. The CDR3 runs 13 residues. Germline CDR1 is LNHNV and CDR2 is YYDKDF (reference sequence). CDR3 nucleotides: TGTGCCACCAGCAGGAAGAAGGGAGACATTCAGTACTTC. Translating it yields CATSRKKGDIQYF. The full variable domain, in which reference TRBV15 and TRBJ2-4 provide the parts outside the CDR3, is DAMVIQNPRYQVTQFGKPVTLSCSQTLNHNVMYWYQQKSSQAPKLLFHYYDKDFNNEADTPDNFQSRRPNTSFCFLDIRSPGLGDTAMYLCATSRKKGDIQYFGAGTRLSVL.

The chain has TRBV5-5 and TRBJ2-2, with 10 nucleotides matching TRBD2. The CDR3 runs 17 residues. V shed 3 bases and J 1 base; nucleotides not matched to a gene: 6. Germline V lookup: CDR1 SGHKS, CDR2 YYEKEE (reference sequence). The CDR3 DNA is TGTGCCAGCAGCTCCGAAAGGACTAGCGGGAACACCGGGGAGCTGTTTTTT. It encodes CASSSERTSGNTGELFF.

J is TRBJ2-7 and V is TRBV7-9; 7 bases line up with TRBD1. Looked up from germline, CDR1 is SEHNR and CDR2 is FQNEAQ (reference sequence). The CDR3 contains 14 residues. J gave up 0 bases and V 1 base, and 0 bases lay outside the gene matches. CDR3 nucleotides: TGTGCCAGCAGCTTAGGGGACAGCTCCTACGAGCAGTACTTC. The encoded protein is CASSLGDSSYEQYF.

The table lists this clone with a few counts. V is TRBV6-4 and J is TRBJ2-3; TRBD1 aligns across 7 bases. Per the germline V gene, CDR1 is MRHNA and CDR2 is SNTAGT. This CDR3 has 13 amino acids. Trimming removed 10 bases from V and 2 bases from J; junction bases left unmatched: 6. DNA for the CDR3: TGTGCCACCTCAACAGGGGACACAGATACGCAGTATTTT. Translating it yields CATSTGDTDTQYF.

This clone was seen just once. V is TRBV28 and J is TRBJ2-5; no definite D call. Trimming removed 2 bases from V and 0 bases from J, with 7 bases in between. Germline-derived CDR1 and CDR2 are MDHEN and SYDVKM. This CDR3 spans 14 amino acids. The CDR3 loop reads CASSLNAYQETQYF. The CDR3 region has the DNA TGTGCCAGCAGTTTAAACGCGTACCAAGAGACCCAGTACTTC.

V and J are TRBV6-5 and TRBJ2-3, with D tentatively TRBD1 (6 bases). Trimming cost V 5 bases and J 2 bases, with 11 bases left between them. CDR1 is MNHEY and CDR2 is SVGAGI in the germline V gene. The CDR3 is made up of 14 amino acids. The CDR3 protein is CASSPDRPTDTQYF. The CDR3 DNA reads as TGTGCCAGCAGTCCGGACAGACCCACAGATACGCAGTATTTT.

This chain connects TRBV9 to TRBJ2-1; 10 nucleotides agree with TRBD1. Germline V lookup: CDR1 SGDLS, CDR2 YYNGEE. The CDR3 extends over 17 amino acids. J lost 2 bases, V lost 4 bases, and 9 bases had no gene match. The CDR3 DNA reads TGTGCCAGCAGCCCCTCCCCGACAGGGGGCGCCTACAATGAGCAGTTCTTC. Translation: CASSPSPTGGAYNEQFF.

The chain carries TRBV28 and TRBJ2-5; TRBD2 agrees at 12 bases. Trimming removed 6 bases from V and 8 bases from J; junction bases left unmatched: 7. The germline V gene encodes CDR1 MDHEN and CDR2 SYDVKM. The CDR3 runs to 14 residues. The CDR3: CASRLAGGLLTQYF. Here the CDR3 DNA reads TGTGCCAGCAGACTAGCGGGGGGCCTGCTAACCCAGTACTTC.

V is TRBV6-6 and J is TRBJ1-2, with unresolved D. The CDR3 contains 12 residues. CDR1 MNHNY and CDR2 SVGAGI come from the germline V gene (reference sequence). The ends were cut back, 6 bases at V and 5 bases at J, with 10 bases in the middle. CDR3 protein: CASSEGQYGYTF. The CDR3 nucleotides read TGTGCCAGCAGCGAGGGCCAGTATGGCTACACCTTC.